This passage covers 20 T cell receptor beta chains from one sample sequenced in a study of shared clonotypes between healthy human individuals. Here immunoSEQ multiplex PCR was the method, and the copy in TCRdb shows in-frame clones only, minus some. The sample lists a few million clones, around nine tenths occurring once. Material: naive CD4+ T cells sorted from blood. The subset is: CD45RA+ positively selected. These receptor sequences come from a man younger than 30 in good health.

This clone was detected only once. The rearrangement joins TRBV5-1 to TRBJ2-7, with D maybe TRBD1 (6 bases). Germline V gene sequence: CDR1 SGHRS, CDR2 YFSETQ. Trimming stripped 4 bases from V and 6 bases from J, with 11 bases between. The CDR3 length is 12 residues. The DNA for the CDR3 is TGCGCCAGCAGCGTAGTAGGGGGCGAGCAGTACTTC. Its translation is CASSVVGGEQYF.

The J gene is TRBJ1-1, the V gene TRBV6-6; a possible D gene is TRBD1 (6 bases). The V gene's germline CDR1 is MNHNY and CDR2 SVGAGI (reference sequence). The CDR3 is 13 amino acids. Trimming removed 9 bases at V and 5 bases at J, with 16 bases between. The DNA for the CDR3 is TGTGCCAGTACAGGGAAGGATAGGACTGAAGCTTTCTTT. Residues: CASTGKDRTEAFF.

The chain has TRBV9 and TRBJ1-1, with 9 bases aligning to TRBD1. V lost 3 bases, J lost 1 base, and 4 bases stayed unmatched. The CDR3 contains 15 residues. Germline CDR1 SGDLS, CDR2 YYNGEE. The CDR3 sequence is CASSAGTGSNTEAFF. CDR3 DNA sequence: TGTGCCAGCAGCGCCGGGACAGGGTCGAACACTGAAGCTTTCTTT.

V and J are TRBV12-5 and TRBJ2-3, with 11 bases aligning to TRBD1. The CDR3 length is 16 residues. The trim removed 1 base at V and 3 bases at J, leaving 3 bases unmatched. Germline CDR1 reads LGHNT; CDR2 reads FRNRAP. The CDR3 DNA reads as TGTGCTAGTGGTTTGGGGACAGGGGGCGCGACAGATACGCAGTATTTT. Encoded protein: CASGLGTGGATDTQYF.

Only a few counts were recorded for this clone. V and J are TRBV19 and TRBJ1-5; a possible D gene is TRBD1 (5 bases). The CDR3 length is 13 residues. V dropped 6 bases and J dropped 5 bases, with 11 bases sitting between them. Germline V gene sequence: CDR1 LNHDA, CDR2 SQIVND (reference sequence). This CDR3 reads CASRRQMDQPQHF. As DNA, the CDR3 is TGTGCCAGTAGGCGACAGATGGATCAGCCCCAGCATTTT.

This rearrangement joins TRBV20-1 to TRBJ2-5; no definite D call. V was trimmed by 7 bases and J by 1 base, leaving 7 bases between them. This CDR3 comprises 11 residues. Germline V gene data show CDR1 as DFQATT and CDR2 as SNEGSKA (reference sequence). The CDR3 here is CSVVVQETQYF. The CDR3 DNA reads TGCAGTGTAGTGGTCCAAGAGACCCAGTACTTC.

CDR3 DNA: TGTGCCAGCAGTTTAATGGTAGATACGCAGTATTTT. This encodes CASSLMVDTQYF. The J gene is TRBJ2-3, the V gene TRBV28; unclear D gene. The CDR3 consists of 12 residues. Trimming cost V 2 bases and J 5 bases, with 5 bases left between them. Germline V gene lookup returns CDR1 MDHEN and CDR2 SYDVKM. The full variable domain, in which reference TRBV28 and TRBJ2-3 provide the parts outside the CDR3, is DVKVTQSSRYLVKRTGEKVFLECVQDMDHENMFWYRQDPGLGLRLIYFSYDVKMKEKGDIPEGYSVSREKKERFSLILESASTNQTSMYLCASSLMVDTQYFGPGTRLTVL.

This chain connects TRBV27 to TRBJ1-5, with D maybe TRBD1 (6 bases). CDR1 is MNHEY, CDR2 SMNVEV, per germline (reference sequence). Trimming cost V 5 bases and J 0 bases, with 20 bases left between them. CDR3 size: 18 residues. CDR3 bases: TGTGCCAGCAGTCCGACGGACAGAATTAGATATAGCAATCAGCCCCAGCATTTT. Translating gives CASSPTDRIRYSNQPQHF.

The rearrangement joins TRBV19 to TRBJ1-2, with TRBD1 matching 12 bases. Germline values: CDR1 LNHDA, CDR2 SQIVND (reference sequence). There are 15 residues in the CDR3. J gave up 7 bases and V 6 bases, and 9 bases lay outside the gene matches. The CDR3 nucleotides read TGTGCCAGTAGCCCAGGGGACAGGGGGCTTGGTGGCTACACCTTC. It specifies CASSPGDRGLGGYTF.

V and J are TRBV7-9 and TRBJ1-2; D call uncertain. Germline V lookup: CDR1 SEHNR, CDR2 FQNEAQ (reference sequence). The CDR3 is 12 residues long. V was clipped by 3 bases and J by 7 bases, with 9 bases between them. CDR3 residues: CASSFRVGGYTF. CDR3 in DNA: TGTGCCAGCAGCTTTAGGGTCGGTGGCTACACCTTC.

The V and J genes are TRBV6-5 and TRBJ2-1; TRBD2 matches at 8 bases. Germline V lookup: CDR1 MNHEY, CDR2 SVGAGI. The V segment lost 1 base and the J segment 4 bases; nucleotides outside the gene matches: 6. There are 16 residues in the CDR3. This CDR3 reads CASSYLGLGQYNEQFF. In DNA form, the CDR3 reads TGTGCCAGCAGTTACTTGGGACTAGGACAATACAATGAGCAGTTCTTC.

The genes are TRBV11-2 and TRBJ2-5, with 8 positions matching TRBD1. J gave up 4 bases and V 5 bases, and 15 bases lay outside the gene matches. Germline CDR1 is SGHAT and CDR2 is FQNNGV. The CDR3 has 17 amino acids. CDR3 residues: CASSAAQRTGKGETQYF. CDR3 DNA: TGTGCCAGCAGCGCCGCCCAGCGGACAGGGAAAGGAGAGACCCAGTACTTC.

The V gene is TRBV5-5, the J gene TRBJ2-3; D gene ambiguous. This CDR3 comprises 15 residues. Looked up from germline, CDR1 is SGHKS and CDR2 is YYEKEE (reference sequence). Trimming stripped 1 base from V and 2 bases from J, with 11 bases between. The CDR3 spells CASSLMPTPTDTQYF. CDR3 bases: TGTGCCAGCAGCTTGATGCCTACTCCCACAGATACGCAGTATTTT.

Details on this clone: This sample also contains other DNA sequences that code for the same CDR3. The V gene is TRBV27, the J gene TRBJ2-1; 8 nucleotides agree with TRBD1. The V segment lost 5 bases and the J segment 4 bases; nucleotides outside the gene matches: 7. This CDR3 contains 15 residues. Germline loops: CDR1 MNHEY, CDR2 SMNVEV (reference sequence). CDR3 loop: CASSPTGGSYNEQFF. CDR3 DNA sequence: TGTGCCAGCAGTCCTACAGGGGGTAGTTACAATGAGCAGTTCTTC.

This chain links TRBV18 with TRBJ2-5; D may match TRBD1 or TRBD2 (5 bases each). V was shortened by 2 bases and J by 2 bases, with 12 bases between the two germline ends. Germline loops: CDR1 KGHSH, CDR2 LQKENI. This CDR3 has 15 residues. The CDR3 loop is CASSPYGGGQETQYF. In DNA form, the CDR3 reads TGTGCCAGCTCACCATATGGTGGGGGACAAGAGACCCAGTACTTC.

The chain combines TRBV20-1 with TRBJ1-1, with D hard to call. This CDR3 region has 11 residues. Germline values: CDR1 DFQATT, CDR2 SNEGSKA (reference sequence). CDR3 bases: TGCAGGGCGCACCGGGACACTGAAGCTTTCTTT. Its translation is CRAHRDTEAFF.

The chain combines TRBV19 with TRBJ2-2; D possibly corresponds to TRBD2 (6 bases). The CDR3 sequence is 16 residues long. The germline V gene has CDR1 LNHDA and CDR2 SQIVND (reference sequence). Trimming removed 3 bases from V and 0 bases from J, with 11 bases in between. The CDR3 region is CASSISGLTNTGELFF. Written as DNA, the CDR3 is TGTGCCAGTAGTATCTCGGGACTTACGAACACCGGGGAGCTGTTTTTT. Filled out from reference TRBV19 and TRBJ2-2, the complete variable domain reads DGGITQSPKYLFRKEGQNVTLSCEQNLNHDAMYWYRQDPGQGLRLIYYSQIVNDFQKGDIAEGYSVSREKKESFPLTVTSAQKNPTAFYLCASSISGLTNTGELFFGEGSRLTVL.

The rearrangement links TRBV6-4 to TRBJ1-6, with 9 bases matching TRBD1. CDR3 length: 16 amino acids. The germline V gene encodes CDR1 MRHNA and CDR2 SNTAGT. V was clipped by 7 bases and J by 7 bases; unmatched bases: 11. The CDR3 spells CASTKKQGARNSPLHF. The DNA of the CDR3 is TGTGCCAGCACCAAAAAACAGGGGGCGAGGAATTCACCCCTCCACTTT.

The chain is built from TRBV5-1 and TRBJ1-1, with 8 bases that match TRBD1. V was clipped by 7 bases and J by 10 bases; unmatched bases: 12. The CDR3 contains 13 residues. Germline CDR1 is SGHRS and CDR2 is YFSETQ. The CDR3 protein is CASFTTGGERAFF. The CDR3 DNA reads TGCGCCAGCTTCACCACAGGGGGGGAAAGAGCTTTCTTT.

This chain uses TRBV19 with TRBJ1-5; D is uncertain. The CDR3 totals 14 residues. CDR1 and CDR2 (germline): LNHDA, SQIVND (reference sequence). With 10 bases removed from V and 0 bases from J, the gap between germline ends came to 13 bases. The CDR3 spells CATQAVNSNQPQHF. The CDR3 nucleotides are TGTGCCACCCAGGCAGTTAATAGCAATCAGCCCCAGCATTTT.